The clone carrying this T cell receptor (beta chain) was recorded once. Germline CDR1 MDHEN, CDR2 SYDVKM. The CDR3 totals 16 residues. With V trimmed by 2 bases and J by 6 bases, 6 bases remained unmatched. The data were taken from a study of blood T cell repertoires in COVID-19. Study as a whole: Sample material is recorded as cDNA or gDNA derived from T cells, B-cell-depleted T cells, or PBMCs.

Per the authors' pipeline: By means of reference gene primer amplification, nucleated cell counts were estimated. The data were produced by immunoSEQ multiplex PCR, yet TCRdb's version contains in-frame clones alone and is incomplete. The V and J calls and the clone size are those of that table, but D and trimming were determined from the DNA. The table lists some 30,000 clones, approximately 86% of them singletons, with 4.5% to 5% in the top ten. This TCR came from a woman in her sixties or seventies with active COVID-19. Sequenced input: peripheral blood. V usage is TRBV28 and J usage is TRBJ2-1; 11 nucleotides agree with TRBD2. Here the CDR3 reads CASSLLGLAGSNEQFF. DNA of the CDR3: TGTGCCAGCAGTTTACTCGGACTAGCGGGTTCCAATGAGCAGTTCTTC.